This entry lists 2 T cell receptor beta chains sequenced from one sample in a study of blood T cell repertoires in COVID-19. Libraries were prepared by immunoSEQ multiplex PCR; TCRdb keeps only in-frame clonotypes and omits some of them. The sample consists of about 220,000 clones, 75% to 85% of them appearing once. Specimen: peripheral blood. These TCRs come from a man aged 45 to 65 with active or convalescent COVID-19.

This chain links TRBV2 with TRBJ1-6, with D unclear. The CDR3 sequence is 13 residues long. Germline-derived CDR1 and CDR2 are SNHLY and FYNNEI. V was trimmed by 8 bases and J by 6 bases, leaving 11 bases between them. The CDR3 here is CASGGQPNSPLHF. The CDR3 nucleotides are TGTGCCAGCGGAGGCCAACCTAATTCACCCCTCCACTTT.

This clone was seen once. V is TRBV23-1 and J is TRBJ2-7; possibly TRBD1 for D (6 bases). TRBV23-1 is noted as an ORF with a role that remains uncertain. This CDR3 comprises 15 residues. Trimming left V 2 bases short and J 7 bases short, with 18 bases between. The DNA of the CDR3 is TGCGCCAGCAGTCAAGTTTCAGGGGTGGCTAGAGAGCAGTACGTC. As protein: CASSQVSGVAREQYV.